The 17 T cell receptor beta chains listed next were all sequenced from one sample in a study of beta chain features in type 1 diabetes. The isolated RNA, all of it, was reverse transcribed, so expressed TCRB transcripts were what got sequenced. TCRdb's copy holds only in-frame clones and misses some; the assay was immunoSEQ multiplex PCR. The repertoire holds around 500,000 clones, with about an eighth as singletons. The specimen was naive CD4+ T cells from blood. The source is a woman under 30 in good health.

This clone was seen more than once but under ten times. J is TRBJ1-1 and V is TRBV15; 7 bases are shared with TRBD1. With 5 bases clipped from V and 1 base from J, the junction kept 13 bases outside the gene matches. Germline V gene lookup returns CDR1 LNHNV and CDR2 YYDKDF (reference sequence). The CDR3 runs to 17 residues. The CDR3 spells CATSSPRGLERNTEAFF. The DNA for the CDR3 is TGTGCCACCAGCTCCCCGAGGGGGCTGGAAAGGAACACTGAAGCTTTCTTT.

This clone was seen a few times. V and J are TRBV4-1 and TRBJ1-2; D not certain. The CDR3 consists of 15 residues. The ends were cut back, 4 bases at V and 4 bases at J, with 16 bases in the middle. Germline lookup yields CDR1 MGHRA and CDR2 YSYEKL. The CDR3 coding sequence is TGCGCCAGCAGCCTCCATCCGACGGGGATCTATGGCTACACCTTC. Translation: CASSLHPTGIYGYTF.

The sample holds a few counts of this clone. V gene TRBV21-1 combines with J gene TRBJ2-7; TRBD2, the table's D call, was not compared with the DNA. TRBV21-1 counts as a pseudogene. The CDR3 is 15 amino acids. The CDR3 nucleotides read TGTGCCAGCAGCTCTGCGGGCGGAAGGACCTACGAGCAGTACTTC. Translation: CASSSAGGRTYEQYF.

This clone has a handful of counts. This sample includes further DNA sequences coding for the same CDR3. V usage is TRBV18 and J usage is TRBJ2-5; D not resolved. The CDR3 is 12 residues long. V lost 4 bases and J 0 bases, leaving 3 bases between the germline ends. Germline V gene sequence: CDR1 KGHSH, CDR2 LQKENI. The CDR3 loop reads CASSLYQETQYF. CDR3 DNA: TGTGCCAGCTCACTTTACCAAGAGACCCAGTACTTC.

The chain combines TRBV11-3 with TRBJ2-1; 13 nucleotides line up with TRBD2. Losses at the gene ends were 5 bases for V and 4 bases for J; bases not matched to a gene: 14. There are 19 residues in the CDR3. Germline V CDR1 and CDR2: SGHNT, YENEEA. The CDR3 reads CASSKYPGTSGKRYNEQFF. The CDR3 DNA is TGTGCCAGCAGCAAGTACCCCGGGACTAGCGGGAAGCGATACAATGAGCAGTTCTTC.

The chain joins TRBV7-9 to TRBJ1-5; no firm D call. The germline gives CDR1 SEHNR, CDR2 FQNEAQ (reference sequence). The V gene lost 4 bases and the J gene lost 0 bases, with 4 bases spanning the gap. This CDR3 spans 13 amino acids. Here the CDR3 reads CASSWSSNQPQHF. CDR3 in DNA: TGTGCCAGCAGCTGGAGTAGCAATCAGCCCCAGCATTTT.

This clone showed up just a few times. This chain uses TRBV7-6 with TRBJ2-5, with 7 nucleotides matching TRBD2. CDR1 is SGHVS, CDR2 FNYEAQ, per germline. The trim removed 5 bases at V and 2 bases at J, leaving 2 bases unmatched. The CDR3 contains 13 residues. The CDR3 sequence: CASSPGGQETQYF. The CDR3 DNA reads TGTGCCAGCAGCCCCGGGGGGCAAGAGACCCAGTACTTC.

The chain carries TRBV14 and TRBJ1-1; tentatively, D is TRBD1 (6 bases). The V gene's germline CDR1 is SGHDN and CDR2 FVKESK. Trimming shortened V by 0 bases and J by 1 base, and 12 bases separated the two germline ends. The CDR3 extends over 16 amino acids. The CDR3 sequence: CASSQDGAGANTEAFF. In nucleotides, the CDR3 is TGTGCCAGCAGCCAAGATGGTGCAGGGGCGAACACTGAAGCTTTCTTT.

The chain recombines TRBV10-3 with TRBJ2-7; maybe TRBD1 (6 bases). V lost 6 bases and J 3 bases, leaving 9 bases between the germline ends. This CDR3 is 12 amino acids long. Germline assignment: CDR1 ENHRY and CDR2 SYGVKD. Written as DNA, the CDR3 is TGTGCCATCAGGGACAGATTCTACGAGCAGTACTTC. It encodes CAIRDRFYEQYF.

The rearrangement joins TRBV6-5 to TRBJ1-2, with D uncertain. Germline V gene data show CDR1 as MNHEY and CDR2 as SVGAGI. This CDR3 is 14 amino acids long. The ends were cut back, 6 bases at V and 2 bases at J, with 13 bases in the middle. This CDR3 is CASRKRGRNYGYTF. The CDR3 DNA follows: TGTGCCAGCAGAAAGCGTGGGCGGAACTATGGCTACACCTTC.

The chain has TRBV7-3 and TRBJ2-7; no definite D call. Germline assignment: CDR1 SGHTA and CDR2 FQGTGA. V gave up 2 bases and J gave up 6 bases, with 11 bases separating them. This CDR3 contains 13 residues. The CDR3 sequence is CASSLWSDTEQYF. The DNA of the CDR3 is TGTGCCAGCAGCTTATGGAGTGACACCGAGCAGTACTTC.

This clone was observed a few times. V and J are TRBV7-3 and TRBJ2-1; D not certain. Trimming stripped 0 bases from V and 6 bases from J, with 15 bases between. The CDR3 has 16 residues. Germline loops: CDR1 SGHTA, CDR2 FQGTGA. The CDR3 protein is CASSLTYGPVRNEQFF. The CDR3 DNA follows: TGTGCCAGCAGCTTAACCTATGGCCCAGTTCGCAATGAGCAGTTCTTC.

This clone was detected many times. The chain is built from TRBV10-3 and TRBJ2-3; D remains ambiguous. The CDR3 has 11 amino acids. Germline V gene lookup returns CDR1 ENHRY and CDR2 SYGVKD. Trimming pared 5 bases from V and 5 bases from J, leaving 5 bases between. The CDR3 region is CAISQRDTQYF. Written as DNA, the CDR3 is TGTGCCATCAGTCAACGAGATACGCAGTATTTT.

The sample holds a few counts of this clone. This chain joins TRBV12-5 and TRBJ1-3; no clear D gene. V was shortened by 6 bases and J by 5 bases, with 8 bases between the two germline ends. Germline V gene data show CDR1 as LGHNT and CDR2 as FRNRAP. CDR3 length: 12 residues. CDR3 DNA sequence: TGTGCTAGTGGCCCACACAGAAACACCATATATTTT. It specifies CASGPHRNTIYF.

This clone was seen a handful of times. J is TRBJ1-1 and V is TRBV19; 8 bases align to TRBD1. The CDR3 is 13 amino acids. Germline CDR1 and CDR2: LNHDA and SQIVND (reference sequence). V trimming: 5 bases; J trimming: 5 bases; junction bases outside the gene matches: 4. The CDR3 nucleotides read TGTGCCAGTAGTCGGACAGGGATTACTGAAGCTTTCTTT. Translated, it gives CASSRTGITEAFF. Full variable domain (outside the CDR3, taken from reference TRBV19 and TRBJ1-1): DGGITQSPKYLFRKEGQNVTLSCEQNLNHDAMYWYRQDPGQGLRLIYYSQIVNDFQKGDIAEGYSVSREKKESFPLTVTSAQKNPTAFYLCASSRTGITEAFFGQGTRLTVV.

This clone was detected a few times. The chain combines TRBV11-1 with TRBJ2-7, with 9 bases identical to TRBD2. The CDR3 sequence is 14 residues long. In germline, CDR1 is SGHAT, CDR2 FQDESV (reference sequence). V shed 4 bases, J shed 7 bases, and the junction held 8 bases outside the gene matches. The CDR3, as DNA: TGTGCCAGCAGCTCCTTATCGCGGGAGGGAGAGCAGTACTTC. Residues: CASSSLSREGEQYF.

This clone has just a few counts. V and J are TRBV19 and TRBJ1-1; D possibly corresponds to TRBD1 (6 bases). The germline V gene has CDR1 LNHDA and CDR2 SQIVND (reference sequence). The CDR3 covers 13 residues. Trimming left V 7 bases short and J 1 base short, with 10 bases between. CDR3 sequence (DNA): TGTGCCAGTAAGGTCAGGGGGAACACTGAAGCTTTCTTT. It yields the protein CASKVRGNTEAFF.